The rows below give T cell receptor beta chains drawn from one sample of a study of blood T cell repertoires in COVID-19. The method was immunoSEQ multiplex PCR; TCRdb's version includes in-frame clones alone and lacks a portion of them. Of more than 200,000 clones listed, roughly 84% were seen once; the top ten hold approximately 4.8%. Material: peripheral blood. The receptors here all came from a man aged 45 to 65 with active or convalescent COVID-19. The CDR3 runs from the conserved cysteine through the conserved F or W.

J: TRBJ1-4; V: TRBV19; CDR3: CASSRIQGNYEKLFF
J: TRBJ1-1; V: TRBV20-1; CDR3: CSARDTEAFF
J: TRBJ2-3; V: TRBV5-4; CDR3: CASSLETSAYTQYF
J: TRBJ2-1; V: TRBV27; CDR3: CASTQGINYNEQFF
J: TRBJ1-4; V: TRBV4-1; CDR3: CASSLEGAEEKLFF
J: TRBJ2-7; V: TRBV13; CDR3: CASSQTLGTGGDVLAGKEQYF
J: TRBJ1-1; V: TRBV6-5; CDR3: CASTWVQGAGEAFF
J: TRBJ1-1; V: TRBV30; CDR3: CAWGKFRLAGAFF
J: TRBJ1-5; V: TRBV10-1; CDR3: CASKTGQGIQPQHF
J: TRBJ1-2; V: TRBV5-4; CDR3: CASSPDRDYGYTF
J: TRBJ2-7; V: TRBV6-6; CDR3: CASSHSGGSGGNEQYF
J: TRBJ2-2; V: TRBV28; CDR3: CASSLTANTGELFF
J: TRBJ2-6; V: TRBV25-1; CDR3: CASNAPNRGPGANVLTF
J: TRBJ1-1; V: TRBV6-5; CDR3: CASSYFHGQGYTEAFF
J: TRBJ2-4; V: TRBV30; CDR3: CAWSGEPKNIQYF
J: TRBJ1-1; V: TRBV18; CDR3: CASSPGQTEAFF
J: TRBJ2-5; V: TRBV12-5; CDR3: CASGSPDRGETQYF
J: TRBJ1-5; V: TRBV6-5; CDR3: CASSGTVDQPQHF
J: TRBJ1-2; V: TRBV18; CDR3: CASSPRENYGYTF
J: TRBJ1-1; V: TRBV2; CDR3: CASRRESNTEAFF
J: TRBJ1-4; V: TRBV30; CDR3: CAWSRGGGDEKLFF
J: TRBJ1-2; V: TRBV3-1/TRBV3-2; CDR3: CASSQGSGASHGYTF
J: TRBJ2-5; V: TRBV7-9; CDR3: CASSTDRAVETQYF
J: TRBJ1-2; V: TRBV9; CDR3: CASSQDSPYGYTF
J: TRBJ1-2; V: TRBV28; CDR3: CASSSTVYGYTF
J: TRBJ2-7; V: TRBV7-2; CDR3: CASSFTGPGEQYF
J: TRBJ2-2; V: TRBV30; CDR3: CARASGGLGGELFF
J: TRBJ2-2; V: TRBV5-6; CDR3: CASSFSTGRTGELFF
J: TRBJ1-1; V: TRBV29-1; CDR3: CSARGNTEAFF
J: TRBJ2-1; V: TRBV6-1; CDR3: CASSEVGRTIDEQFF
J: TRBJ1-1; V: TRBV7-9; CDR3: CASSLESGSEAFF
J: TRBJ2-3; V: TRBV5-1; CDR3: CASRPRQGEDTQYF
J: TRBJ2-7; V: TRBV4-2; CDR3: CASSQEPGSYEQYF
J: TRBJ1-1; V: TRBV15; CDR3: CATSRFPGSMNTEAFF
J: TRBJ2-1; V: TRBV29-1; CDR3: CSVKQGAKNEQFF
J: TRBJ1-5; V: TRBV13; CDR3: CASSQGGNQPQHF
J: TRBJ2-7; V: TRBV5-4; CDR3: CASSLYRTGTYEQYF
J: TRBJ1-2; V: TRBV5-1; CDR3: CASSSTQGVSYGYTF
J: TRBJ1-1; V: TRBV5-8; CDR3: CASSARQALDTEAFF
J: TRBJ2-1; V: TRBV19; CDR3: CASSIVVDLAGGNEQFF
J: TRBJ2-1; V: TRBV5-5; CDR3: CASSFSAGRNNEQFF
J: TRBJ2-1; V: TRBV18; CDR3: CASSPSGGANEQFF
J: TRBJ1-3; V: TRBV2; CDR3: CASSDGGQSSGNTIYF
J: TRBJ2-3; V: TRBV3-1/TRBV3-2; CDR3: CASSLWTGVTTDTQYF
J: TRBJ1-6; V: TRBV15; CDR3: CATSRDSLSSYNSPLHF
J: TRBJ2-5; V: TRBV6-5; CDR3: CASSSGTGTQYF
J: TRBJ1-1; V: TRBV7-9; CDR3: CASSLGAGGDTEAFF
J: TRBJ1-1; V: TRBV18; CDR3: CASSPGHNTEAFF
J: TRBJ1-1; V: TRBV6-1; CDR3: CASSWTGGNTEAFF
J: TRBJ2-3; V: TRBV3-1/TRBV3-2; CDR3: CASSSAYRTDTQYF
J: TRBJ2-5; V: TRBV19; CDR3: CASTERGGSQETQYF
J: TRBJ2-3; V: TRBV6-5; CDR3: CASTRGTGSHTQYF
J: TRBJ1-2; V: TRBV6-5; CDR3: CASRDRGHSWGYTF